Shown below are 16 T cell receptor beta chains from a single sample sequenced in a study of beta chain features in type 1 diabetes. What was sequenced were expressed TCRB transcripts, since all of the isolated RNA had been reverse transcribed. Here immunoSEQ multiplex PCR was the method, and the copy in TCRdb shows in-frame clones only, minus some. Of about 240,000 clones in the sample, 25% to 30% were seen once. The sample taken for sequencing was central memory CD4+ T cells from blood. These receptors were collected from a man aged 25 to 40 in good health.

The chain carries TRBV5-1 and TRBJ1-1; TRBD1 is a possible D gene (6 bases). CDR3 length equals 15 residues. The ends were cut back, 0 bases at V and 1 base at J, with 10 bases in the middle. Germline V gives CDR1 SGHRS, CDR2 YFSETQ. CDR3 loop: CASSLAGTQNTEAFF. CDR3 DNA: TGCGCCAGCAGCTTGGCCGGGACACAGAACACTGAAGCTTTCTTT.

The chain uses TRBV7-9 and TRBJ2-1; 8 nucleotides agree with TRBD1. Losses at the gene ends were 5 bases for V and 2 bases for J; bases not matched to a gene: 8. This CDR3 spans 16 amino acids. Germline CDR1 is SEHNR and CDR2 is FQNEAQ (reference sequence). As DNA, the CDR3 is TGTGCCAGCAGCCCAGGGACAGGAGGGACCTACAATGAGCAGTTCTTC. Its translation: CASSPGTGGTYNEQFF.

This clone has a handful of counts. The chain joins TRBV6-1 to TRBJ2-1; possible D gene TRBD2, 5 bases. V lost 6 bases and J 0 bases, leaving 12 bases between the germline ends. CDR1 is MNHNS, CDR2 SASEGT, per germline. There are 15 residues in the CDR3. The CDR3 bases are TGTGCCAGCAGCGAGGACTTAAGCTCCTACAATGAGCAGTTCTTC. Protein product: CASSEDLSSYNEQFF.

This clone has only a few counts. The chain couples TRBV6-6 to TRBJ1-2, with 7 bases identical to TRBD1. The length of the CDR3 is 14 residues. Germline V CDR1 and CDR2: MNHNY, SVGAGI (reference sequence). V shed 6 bases, J shed 7 bases, and the junction held 11 bases outside the gene matches. CDR3 sequence: CASSYATGVVGYTF. Written as DNA, the CDR3 is TGTGCCAGCAGCTATGCCACAGGGGTCGTTGGCTACACCTTC.

The V call is TRBV9, the J call TRBJ1-2; TRBD1 matches at 10 bases. This CDR3 has 14 amino acids. Germline CDR1 reads SGDLS; CDR2 reads YYNGEE. Trimming cost V 3 bases and J 8 bases; bases outside gene matches: 7. Here the CDR3 reads CASSAQTGGAGYTF. The CDR3, as DNA: TGTGCCAGCAGCGCCCAGACAGGGGGCGCGGGCTACACCTTC.

A few counts support this clone. The chain recombines TRBV7-8 with TRBJ2-1; D might be TRBD2 (7 bases). Looked up from germline, CDR1 is SGHVS and CDR2 is FQNEAQ. This CDR3 has 15 residues. Trimming took 1 base from V and 5 from J, leaving 12 bases between them. CDR3 residues: CASSLVQGGDNEQFF. The CDR3 coding sequence is TGTGCCAGCAGCTTAGTACAGGGAGGGGACAATGAGCAGTTCTTC.

This clone was seen only a few times. V and J are TRBV7-2 and TRBJ2-1; no reliable D call. In germline, CDR1 is SGHTA, CDR2 FQGNSA. V was pared by 0 bases and J by 9 bases, with 12 bases between. The CDR3 spans 14 residues. CDR3 in amino acids: CASSLAYLEGEQFF. The CDR3 region has the DNA TGTGCCAGCAGCTTAGCCTATCTAGAAGGTGAGCAGTTCTTC.

The chain links TRBV5-1 to TRBJ1-5, with 10 bases matching TRBD1. V dropped 3 bases and J dropped 7; count of bases not matched to a gene: 7. The length of the CDR3 is 15 residues. Germline V lookup: CDR1 SGHRS, CDR2 YFSETQ. CDR3 bases: TGCGCCAGCAGCTGGGACGGGACAGGGGACCAGCCCCAGCATTTT. It encodes CASSWDGTGDQPQHF.

The V gene is TRBV28, the J gene TRBJ2-7; 11 nucleotides line up with TRBD2. The CDR3 has 16 amino acids. Germline trimming cut 5 bases from V and 7 bases from J; bases unmatched to any gene: 13. Per germline, CDR1 MDHEN and CDR2 SYDVKM. In nucleotides, the CDR3 is TGTGCCAGCAGTCTGGGGACTAGCGGCCCTTTTGGGGAGCAGTACTTC. Its protein is CASSLGTSGPFGEQYF.

In this sample, this clone turned up once. The chain carries TRBV5-6 and TRBJ2-3; tentatively, D is TRBD2 (5 bases). V was clipped by 1 base and J by 2 bases, with 11 bases between them. Germline CDR1 reads SGHDT; CDR2 reads YYEEEE. The CDR3 extends over 15 amino acids. The DNA of the CDR3 is TGTGCCAGCAGCTTGAGAGGGATTAACACAGATACGCAGTATTTT. Protein: CASSLRGINTDTQYF.

This clone came up a few times. This likely stems from a read error, as it lies one base from a far larger clone. The J gene is TRBJ2-1, the V gene TRBV7-2; 9 nucleotides line up with TRBD2. Per the germline V gene, CDR1 is SGHTA and CDR2 is FQGNSA. The CDR3 loop spans 17 amino acids. This chain's CDR3 is CPSSPRLRTSAFNEQFF. CDR3 coding DNA: TGTCCCAGCAGCCCGAGGCTCCGGACTAGCGCATTCAATGAGCAGTTCTTC.

This clone came up a few times. The chain carries TRBV19 and TRBJ2-7; D is ambiguous. Germline V gene data show CDR1 as LNHDA and CDR2 as SQIVND (reference sequence). The germline V and J ends were trimmed by 3 bases and 3 bases, with 3 bases remaining between them. CDR3 length: 11 amino acids. Here the CDR3 DNA reads TGTGCCAGTAGTATTGGCTACGAGCAGTACTTC. This gives the protein CASSIGYEQYF.

The chain has TRBV28 and TRBJ2-1; 10 bases are a match to TRBD1. The CDR3 sequence is 16 residues long. The germline V gene has CDR1 MDHEN and CDR2 SYDVKM. V gave up 6 bases and J gave up 4 bases; unmatched junction bases: 9. In nucleotides, the CDR3 is TGTGCCAGCAGCCCATTCGGACAGGGGGGTTACAATGAGCAGTTCTTC. Its translation: CASSPFGQGGYNEQFF.

The V and J genes are TRBV11-2 and TRBJ2-1; TRBD2 matches at 7 bases. Germline V lookup: CDR1 SGHAT, CDR2 FQNNGV. This CDR3 is built from 16 residues. V lost 2 bases to trimming and J lost 0 bases; unmatched junction nucleotides: 4. The CDR3 here is CASSLLAGDSYNEQFF. The CDR3 DNA follows: TGTGCCAGCAGCTTACTTGCGGGGGACTCCTACAATGAGCAGTTCTTC.

This clone was detected many times. The chain employs TRBV10-2 and TRBJ1-2; D is uncertain. The CDR3 consists of 12 residues. Per the germline V gene, CDR1 is WSHSY and CDR2 is SAAADI. Trimming pared 2 bases from V and 2 bases from J, leaving 3 bases between. In nucleotides, the CDR3 is TGCGCCAGCAGTGAGCGAAACTATGGCTACACCTTC. Its translation: CASSERNYGYTF.

The chain uses TRBV18 and TRBJ2-1, with D possibly TRBD2 on 6 matching bases. CDR3 length equals 15 residues. V gave up 1 base and J gave up 0 bases, with 7 bases separating them. Looked up from germline, CDR1 is KGHSH and CDR2 is LQKENI. As DNA, the CDR3 is TGTGCCAGCTCACCACTCGGGGGCTCCTACAATGAGCAGTTCTTC. It codes for CASSPLGGSYNEQFF.